The sequence of this T cell receptor (beta chain) was determined in a study of control samples from healthy donors and cancer patients. The repertoire was sequenced with immunoSEQ multiplex PCR; TCRdb's copy has only in-frame clones and lacks some. The data contain tens of thousands of clones, over 65% of them singletons. CDR3 size: 16 residues. The germline gives CDR1 SQVTM, CDR2 ANQGSEA. V lost 0 bases and J 3 bases, leaving 18 bases between the germline ends. The sample taken for sequencing was formalin-fixed, paraffin-embedded tissue. The chain recombines TRBV29-1 with TRBJ2-7; D might be TRBD1 (5 bases). This clonotype was obtained from a male donor with melanoma. This CDR3 reads CSVEERTGGQGYEQYF. CDR3 bases: TGCAGCGTTGAAGAACGCACGGGTGGCCAGGGCTACGAGCAGTACTTC.